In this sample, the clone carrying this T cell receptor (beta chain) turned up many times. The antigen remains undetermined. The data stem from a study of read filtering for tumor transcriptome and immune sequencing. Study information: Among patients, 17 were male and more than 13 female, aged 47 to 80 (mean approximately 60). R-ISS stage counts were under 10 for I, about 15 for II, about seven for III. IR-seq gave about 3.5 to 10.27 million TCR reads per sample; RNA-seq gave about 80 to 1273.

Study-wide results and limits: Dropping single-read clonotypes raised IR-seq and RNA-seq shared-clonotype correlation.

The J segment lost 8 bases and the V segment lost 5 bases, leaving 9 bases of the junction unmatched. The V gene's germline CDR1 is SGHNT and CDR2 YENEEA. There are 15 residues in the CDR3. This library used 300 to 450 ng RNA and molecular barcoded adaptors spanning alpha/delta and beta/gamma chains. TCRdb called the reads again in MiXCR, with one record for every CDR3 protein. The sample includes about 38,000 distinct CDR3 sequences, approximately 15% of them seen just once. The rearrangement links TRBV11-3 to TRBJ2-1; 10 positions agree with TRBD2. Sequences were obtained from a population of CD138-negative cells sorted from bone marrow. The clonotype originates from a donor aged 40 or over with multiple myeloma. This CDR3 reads CASSPQGLAGDEQFF. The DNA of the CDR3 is TGTGCCAGCAGCCCCCAGGGGCTAGCGGGAGATGAGCAGTTCTTC. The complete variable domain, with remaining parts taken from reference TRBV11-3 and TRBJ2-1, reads EAGVVQSPRYKIIEKKQPVAFWCNPISGHNTLYWYLQNLGQGPELLIRYENEEAVDDSQLPKDRFSAERLKGVDSTLKIQPAELGDSAVYLCASSPQGLAGDEQFFGPGTRLTVL.